A selection of T cell receptor beta chains follows, all from one sample in a study of T cell responses to AZD1222 COVID-19 vaccine. Repertoires were generated with immunoSEQ multiplex PCR, while TCRdb's copy carries only in-frame clones and drops some. The sample has about 190,000 clones, about nine tenths seen once. This specimen was peripheral blood, taken on day 0 of MenACWY control vaccination. All receptors come from an adult in good health. Each CDR3 is given with its conserved first and last residue. Each record gives: CDR3 length, V gene, J gene, CDR3 protein.

>15|TRBV6-5|TRBJ2-1
CASSFRAGNLNEQFF
>16|TRBV5-4|TRBJ2-3
CASSWRLAGSTDTQYF
>13|TRBV25-1|TRBJ2-2
CASSEREHGELFF
>16|TRBV27|TRBJ1-3
CASSEQGAGAGNTIYF
>16|TRBV7-2|TRBJ1-2
CASSESSGQGEGGYTF
>15|TRBV11-1|TRBJ1-4
CASSLRQGPNEKLFF
>14|TRBV29-1|TRBJ2-2
CSIRLAGVAGELFF
>15|TRBV30|TRBJ2-1
CAWSKKGLADNEQFF
>16|TRBV11-1|TRBJ2-1
CASSLAEGDSYNEQFF
>16|TRBV15|TRBJ2-7
CATSRGKREGAYEQYF
>14|TRBV19|TRBJ1-2
CASSIQGILYGYTF
>13|TRBV29-1|TRBJ1-1
CSVDPDRNTEAFF
>16|TRBV3-1/TRBV3-2|TRBJ2-5
CASSPLAGGAQETQYF
>15|TRBV6-5|TRBJ1-4
CASRPLDREPEKLFF
>14|TRBV7-9|TRBJ1-1
CASSLALRESEAFF
>11|TRBV9|TRBJ2-5
CASSAEETQYF
>16|TRBV15|TRBJ1-2
CATSRGRSGRDYGYTF
>14|TRBV19|TRBJ2-3
CASRASGSTDTQYF
>13|TRBV5-1|TRBJ2-7
CASSFGGVYEQYF
>14|TRBV20-1|TRBJ1-1
CSASRTGQDTEAFF
>11|TRBV28|TRBJ2-2
CATQRAGELFF
>15|TRBV5-1|TRBJ2-7
CASSSLAGSSYEQYF
>17|TRBV28|TRBJ1-5
CASRGRRGGYSNQPQHF
>15|TRBV5-4|TRBJ1-1
CASSLTPGVATEAFF
>18|TRBV2|TRBJ1-5
CASSDLIIATHSNQPQHF
>14|TRBV30|TRBJ2-3
CAWSVGLATDTQYF
>13|TRBV19|TRBJ2-7
CASSIGPGGEQYF
>13|TRBV19|TRBJ1-2
CASQYRDRWGYTF
>15|TRBV27|TRBJ1-5
CASSTTGGSNQPQHF
>14|TRBV5-1|TRBJ1-2
CASSLGTQNYGYTF
>14|TRBV27|TRBJ2-1
CASSLWTGRDEQFF
>14|TRBV9|TRBJ2-3
CATSRSGSTDTQYF